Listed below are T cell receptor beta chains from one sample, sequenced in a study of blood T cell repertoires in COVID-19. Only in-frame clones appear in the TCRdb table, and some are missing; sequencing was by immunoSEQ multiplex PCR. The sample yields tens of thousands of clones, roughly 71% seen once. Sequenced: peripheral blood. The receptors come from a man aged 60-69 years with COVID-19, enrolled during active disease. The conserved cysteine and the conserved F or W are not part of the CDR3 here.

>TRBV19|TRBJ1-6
ASRTGMNSPLH
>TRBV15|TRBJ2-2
ATSRGGLYTGELF
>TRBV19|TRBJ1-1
AISPRADTEAF
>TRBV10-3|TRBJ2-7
AISDTPYEQY
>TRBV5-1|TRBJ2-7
ASSWGTVVEQY
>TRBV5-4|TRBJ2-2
ASSSTGTLTGELF
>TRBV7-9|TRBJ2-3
ASRPFGQQLTDTQY
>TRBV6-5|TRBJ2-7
ASSYQKRGGSEQY
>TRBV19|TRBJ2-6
ASSGVGANVLT
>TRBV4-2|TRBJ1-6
ASSHVLGQGGGSPLH
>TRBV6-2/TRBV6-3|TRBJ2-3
ASSYVLGVPSTDTQY
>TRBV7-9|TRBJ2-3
ASSQWSSGEGTQY
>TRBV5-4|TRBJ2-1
ASSLAGVSYNEQF
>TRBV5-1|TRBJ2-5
ASSLLSAGTGETQY
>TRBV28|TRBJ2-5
ASSLPGQGETQY
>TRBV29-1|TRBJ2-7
SVRVGDWSYEQY
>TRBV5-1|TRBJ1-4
ASSEGATNEKLF
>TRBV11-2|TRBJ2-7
ASSAGLAETYEQY